These 32 T cell receptor beta chains were sequenced from one sample in a study of blood T cells in healthy people across ages. Together with a sample-barcoded 5' primer, a J-beta primer mix was included in a second PCR lasting about 6 to 12 cycles. TCRdb reprocessed the 5' RACE reads via MiXCR and lists one record per CDR3 protein. Of some 760,000 distinct CDR3 sequences in the sample, around 25% were seen once. The sample was also linked to a second study, of T cells of mothers and their children.

Source material: blood. The receptors were gathered from a boy between 5 and 17 years old in good health.

The table lists this clonotype with a few counts. The chain recombines TRBV2 with TRBJ2-2; D unclear. The CDR3 runs 13 residues. Deletions cut 8 bases from V and 4 bases from J, with 11 bases between. Germline CDR1 reads SNHLY; CDR2 reads FYNNEI. In DNA form, the CDR3 reads TGTGCCAGCTCGCCAGCCTTCACCGGGGAGCTGTTTTTT. Its translation is CASSPAFTGELFF.

The chain carries TRBV21-1 and TRBJ2-5; the D segment call TRBD1 is taken from the table without a DNA check. TRBV21-1 has pseudogene status. The CDR3 covers 18 residues. CDR3 bases: TGTGCCGGCAGCACGACGGGTGTGAGGGGTCCCATTAAAGAGACCCAGTACTTC. It codes for CAGSTTGVRGPIKETQYF.

The rearrangement uses TRBV9 and TRBJ2-1, with D possibly TRBD1 on 8 matching bases. Germline-derived CDR1 and CDR2 are SGDLS and YYNGEE. This CDR3 is 16 amino acids long. V was clipped by 3 bases and J by 4 bases, with 17 bases between them. The CDR3 loop is CASSASGGGGYNEQFF. CDR3 coding DNA: TGTGCCAGCAGCGCCTCAGGGGGCGGGGGTTACAATGAGCAGTTCTTC.

As for this clonotype: This may come from a read error, since a much larger clone is one base off. J is TRBJ2-5 and V is TRBV4-3; the D gene is possibly TRBD2 (6 bases). CDR1 LGHNA and CDR2 YSLEER come from the germline V gene. Trimming cost V 0 bases and J 12 bases, with 17 bases left between them. The CDR3 sequence is 14 residues long. CDR3 residues: CASSQDRGSYEKYF. The CDR3 bases are TGCGCCAGCAGCCAAGATCGGGGGTCCTACGAGAAGTACTTC.

This clonotype showed up just a few times. The rearrangement joins TRBV20-1 to TRBJ2-2; D might be TRBD1 (5 bases). V lost 3 bases and J lost 2, with 13 bases in between. The germline gives CDR1 DFQATT, CDR2 SNEGSKA (reference sequence). The CDR3 runs to 15 residues. The CDR3 nucleotides are TGCAGTGCTAGCAGACAGACGCTAAACACCGGGGAGCTGTTTTTT. Translating it yields CSASRQTLNTGELFF.

The gene calls are TRBV7-9 and TRBJ1-1; D uncertain. Trimming removed 6 bases from V and 7 bases from J, with 18 bases in between. The CDR3 covers 14 residues. Germline lookup yields CDR1 SEHNR and CDR2 FQNEAQ (reference sequence). Here the CDR3 reads CASRIGMGSSEAFF. DNA for the CDR3: TGTGCCAGCAGGATCGGGATGGGTTCCAGTGAAGCTTTCTTT.

This clonotype was counted between two and nine times. V gene TRBV5-1 combines with J gene TRBJ2-5; D remains unclear. The J call may be in error: the DNA end matches TRBJ2-7 better. This CDR3 contains 15 residues. Germline V gene lookup returns CDR1 SGHRS and CDR2 YFSETQ. The CDR3 coding sequence is TGCGCCAGCAGCTTTTCTTCGGCTGATTATTACGAGCAGTACTTC. Encoded protein: CASSFSSADYYEQYF.

The V gene is TRBV20-1, the J gene TRBJ2-5; D is perhaps TRBD1 (6 bases). Trimming stripped 3 bases from V and 2 bases from J, with 22 bases between. This CDR3 region has 17 residues. Per the germline V gene, CDR1 is DFQATT and CDR2 is SNEGSKA (reference sequence). The chain's CDR3 is CSARWGRSASKQETQYF. CDR3 nucleotides: TGCAGTGCTAGGTGGGGGCGGTCGGCTAGTAAACAAGAGACCCAGTACTTC.

The genes are TRBV2 and TRBJ2-3, with D possibly matching TRBD2 (5 bases). CDR3 length: 15 residues. The V end was cut by 3 bases, the J end by 8 bases, with 18 bases between. CDR1 and CDR2 (germline): SNHLY, FYNNEI. The DNA for the CDR3 is TGTGCCAGCAGTGAGGCCCCCTCTAGCTTTAGTACGCAGTATTTT. Translation: CASSEAPSSFSTQYF.

There are a few counts of this clonotype. The genes are TRBV7-2 and TRBJ2-5, with 13 nucleotides matching TRBD2. CDR1 and CDR2 from the germline V gene are SGHTA and FQGNSA. V gave up 6 bases and J gave up 5 bases; unmatched junction bases: 12. The length of the CDR3 is 17 residues. This CDR3 is CASSQWTSGSGLETQYF. The CDR3 bases are TGTGCCAGCAGTCAGTGGACTAGCGGGAGTGGGTTGGAGACCCAGTACTTC.

The gene calls are TRBV11-2 and TRBJ1-4; unclear D gene. Germline V gene sequence: CDR1 SGHAT, CDR2 FQNNGV. The germline V and J ends were trimmed by 3 bases and 7 bases, with 15 bases remaining between them. The CDR3 has 15 amino acids. The CDR3 bases are TGTGCCAGCAGCTTCGGGGTCCGCCCCGGTGAAAAACTGTTTTTT. Protein product: CASSFGVRPGEKLFF.

This chain connects TRBV12-3 or TRBV12-4 to TRBJ1-2; maybe TRBD1 (5 bases). V was cut by 4 bases and J by 8 bases, with 11 bases left in between. CDR3 length equals 12 residues. CDR3 protein: CASSSSGRGYTF. The CDR3 nucleotides read TGTGCCAGCAGTTCGTCGGGGCGCGGCTACACCTTC.

V and J are TRBV2 and TRBJ1-1; no definite D call. The germline V and J ends were trimmed by 2 bases and 0 bases, with 10 bases remaining between them. Germline CDR1 SNHLY, CDR2 FYNNEI. The CDR3 is made up of 15 amino acids. CDR3 nucleotide sequence: TGTGCCAGCAGTGAAAGCGGCGACCTGAACACTGAAGCTTTCTTT. Translation gives CASSESGDLNTEAFF. Filled out from reference TRBV2 and TRBJ1-1, the complete variable domain reads EPEVTQTPSHQVTQMGQEVILRCVPISNHLYFYWYRQILGQKVEFLVSFYNNEISEKSEIFDDQFSVERPDGSNFTLKIRSTKLEDSAMYFCASSESGDLNTEAFFGQGTRLTVV.

A few counts support this clonotype. The V call is TRBV10-3, the J call TRBJ2-1; D unresolved. The J call may be mistaken, given a closer DNA end match to TRBJ2-5. This CDR3 comprises 14 residues. Germline-derived CDR1 and CDR2 are ENHRY and SYGVKD. In DNA form, the CDR3 reads TGTGCCATCAGTGAGTCAGGTATCCAAGAGACCCAGTACTTC. It translates to CAISESGIQETQYF.

The chain has TRBV5-6 and TRBJ2-5; the match to TRBD2 covers 8 bases. TRBJ2-1 matches the DNA end more closely, so the J call is doubtful. Germline CDR1 SGHDT, CDR2 YYEEEE. The CDR3 totals 15 residues. CDR3 in DNA: TGTGCCAGCAGCTTTGCGGGGGGCCAGATCGGGGAGCAGTTCTTC. Protein: CASSFAGGQIGEQFF.

This clonotype was counted once. CDR3 sequence (DNA): TGTGCCAGCAGTTTAGTTATGGGGTACAATGAGCAGTTCTTC. This translates into CASSLVMGYNEQFF. The genes are TRBV28 and TRBJ2-1; D is undetermined. Germline assignment: CDR1 MDHEN and CDR2 SYDVKM. The CDR3 loop spans 14 amino acids. Trimming pared 2 bases from V and 4 bases from J, leaving 9 bases between.

The chain combines TRBV9 with TRBJ2-3, with 7 bases aligning to TRBD1. Germline CDR1 SGDLS, CDR2 YYNGEE. This CDR3 is 14 amino acids long. V lost 1 base and J lost 2; bases outside the gene matches: 1. The CDR3 sequence: CASSVTGDTDTQYF. In nucleotides, the CDR3 is TGTGCCAGCAGCGTAACAGGGGACACAGATACGCAGTATTTT.

This clonotype was counted a few times. The chain has TRBV19 and TRBJ2-5, with 7 bases identical to TRBD2. The length of the CDR3 is 15 residues. Germline V CDR1 and CDR2: LNHDA, SQIVND (reference sequence). The trim removed 6 bases at V and 5 bases at J, leaving 12 bases unmatched. DNA for the CDR3: TGTGCCAGTAGCCAACTGGGAGGGAGAGGGGAGACCCAGTACTTC. Translated, it gives CASSQLGGRGETQYF.

This clonotype was detected only a few times. At one of its ends the junction is not consistent with the germline gene, which may arise from a read error. V is TRBV2 and J is TRBJ2-2; perhaps D is TRBD1 or TRBD2 (5 bases each). CDR3 length: 12 residues. Germline CDR1 reads SNHLY; CDR2 reads FYNNEI. The chain's CDR3 is CASRETGIRQIF. CDR3 nucleotide sequence: TGTGCCAGCAGGGAGACCGGGATTAGACAGATTTTT.

V and J are TRBV29-1 and TRBJ1-5, with no clear D. Germline V gene data show CDR1 as SQVTM and CDR2 as ANQGSEA. V was trimmed by 7 bases and J by 5 bases, leaving 15 bases between them. The CDR3 is 13 amino acids. The chain's CDR3 is CSATDRVDQPQHF. CDR3 DNA sequence: TGCAGCGCTACGGATAGGGTGGATCAGCCCCAGCATTTT.

This chain uses TRBV6-5 with TRBJ2-5; 11 positions agree with TRBD2. The trim removed 0 bases at V and 7 bases at J, leaving 7 bases unmatched. The CDR3 has 16 residues. Germline CDR1 is MNHEY and CDR2 is SVGAGI. The CDR3 reads CASSYSNGLAGGTQYF. As DNA, the CDR3 is TGTGCCAGCAGTTACTCGAATGGCCTAGCGGGAGGGACCCAGTACTTC.

V gene TRBV7-9 combines with J gene TRBJ2-3; 10 bases line up with TRBD2. The germline gives CDR1 SEHNR, CDR2 FQNEAQ (reference sequence). V gave up 5 bases and J gave up 4 bases; unmatched junction bases: 12. The CDR3 covers 17 residues. This CDR3 is CASSDSFQRGGPDTQYF. The CDR3 DNA reads TGTGCCAGCAGCGACTCCTTCCAGCGGGGGGGCCCAGATACGCAGTATTTT.

Worth noting for this clonotype: At one boundary the junction diverges from the germline segment, which might be a read error. The chain employs TRBV5-5 and TRBJ2-5; a weak D match, TRBD2 (6 bases). CDR1 and CDR2 (germline): SGHKS, YYEKEE (reference sequence). This CDR3 region has 14 residues. This chain's CDR3 is CACSNGPAGETQYF. CDR3 DNA sequence: TGTGCCTGCAGCAACGGACCGGCGGGGGAGACCCAGTACTTC. The full variable domain, in which reference TRBV5-5 and TRBJ2-5 provide the parts outside the CDR3, is DAGVTQSPTHLIKTRGQQVTLRCSPISGHKSVSWYQQVLGQGPQFIFQYYEKEERGRGNFPDRFSARQFPNYSSELNVNALLLGDSALYLCACSNGPAGETQYFGPGTRLLVL.

This chain joins TRBV6-6 and TRBJ2-7; 10 bases fit TRBD1. Trimming cost V 7 bases and J 5 bases; bases outside gene matches: 8. Germline assignment: CDR1 MNHNY and CDR2 SVGAGI (reference sequence). The CDR3 spans 14 residues. CDR3 DNA: TGTGCCAGCAACCCGGGACAGGGGATCCACGAGCAGTACTTC. This encodes CASNPGQGIHEQYF.

V and J are TRBV14 and TRBJ2-1; unclear D gene. The assigned J gene may be wrong: the sequence end matches TRBJ2-5 better. The germline CDR1 and CDR2 sequences are SGHDN and FVKESK. The CDR3 loop spans 12 amino acids. The CDR3 here is CASSQEWAAQYF. CDR3 sequence (DNA): TGTGCCAGCAGCCAGGAATGGGCGGCCCAGTACTTC.

This clonotype was counted between two and nine times. V is TRBV7-2 and J is TRBJ1-1, with D maybe TRBD1 (5 bases). V was clipped by 1 base and J by 0 bases, with 18 bases between them. Looked up from germline, CDR1 is SGHTA and CDR2 is FQGNSA. This CDR3 comprises 18 residues. CDR3 sequence reads: CASSLGPAGLLMNTEAFF. The CDR3 DNA follows: TGTGCCAGCAGCTTAGGCCCGGCAGGGCTTCTCATGAACACTGAAGCTTTCTTT.

This rearrangement joins TRBV11-2 to TRBJ2-2, with 10 bases lining up with TRBD2. J lost 8 bases, V lost 1 base, and 10 bases had no gene match. This CDR3 spans 17 amino acids. Germline V gene data show CDR1 as SGHAT and CDR2 as FQNNGV. The CDR3 DNA reads TGTGCCAGCAGCTTAGTCCTAGCGGGAGCCATTATAGGGGAGCTGTTTTTT. It translates to CASSLVLAGAIIGELFF.

This clonotype was detected once. The gene calls are TRBV7-9 and TRBJ2-2; a weak D match, TRBD2 (6 bases). Germline CDR1 reads SEHNR; CDR2 reads FQNEAQ (reference sequence). CDR3 length equals 18 residues. Deletions cut 2 bases from V and 2 bases from J, with 18 bases between. The CDR3 DNA reads TGTGCCAGCAGCTTATCTCAAAAGGCAGGGACTAACACCGGGGAGCTGTTTTTT. It is translated as CASSLSQKAGTNTGELFF.

V usage is TRBV12-3 or TRBV12-4 and J usage is TRBJ1-2; D is unresolved. The CDR3 runs to 12 residues. V lost 8 bases to trimming and J lost 8 bases, with 15 bases between them. CDR3 amino acids: CASSAGPRGYTF. CDR3 in DNA: TGTGCCAGCTCGGCGGGCCCTAGGGGCTACACCTTC.

The chain recombines TRBV5-1 with TRBJ1-1; TRBD1 matches 7 bases. The CDR3 extends over 14 amino acids. Germline loops: CDR1 SGHRS, CDR2 YFSETQ. With V trimmed by 0 bases and J by 7 bases, 6 bases remained unmatched. In nucleotides, the CDR3 is TGCGCCAGCAGCTTGGGACAGGGAATCGGTGAAGCTTTCTTT. It is translated as CASSLGQGIGEAFF.

This clonotype has more than one count but fewer than ten. The chain has TRBV20-1 and TRBJ2-7; TRBD2 aligns across 9 bases. Judging by the DNA end, TRBJ2-1 fits better; the J call may be wrong. CDR3 length: 16 residues. Germline loops: CDR1 DFQATT, CDR2 SNEGSKA (reference sequence). This CDR3 reads CSARTSGSPRYNEQFF. The CDR3, as DNA: TGCAGTGCTAGGACTAGCGGCTCCCCTCGGTACAATGAGCAGTTCTTC.

This rearrangement joins TRBV7-6 to TRBJ1-6; D remains unclear. The CDR3 totals 14 residues. V was clipped by 0 bases and J by 11 bases, with 11 bases between them. Germline-derived CDR1 and CDR2 are SGHVS and FNYEAQ. The CDR3 DNA follows: TGTGCCAGCAGCTTAGCGTCTCCCGGAACACCCCTCCACTTT. It translates to CASSLASPGTPLHF.